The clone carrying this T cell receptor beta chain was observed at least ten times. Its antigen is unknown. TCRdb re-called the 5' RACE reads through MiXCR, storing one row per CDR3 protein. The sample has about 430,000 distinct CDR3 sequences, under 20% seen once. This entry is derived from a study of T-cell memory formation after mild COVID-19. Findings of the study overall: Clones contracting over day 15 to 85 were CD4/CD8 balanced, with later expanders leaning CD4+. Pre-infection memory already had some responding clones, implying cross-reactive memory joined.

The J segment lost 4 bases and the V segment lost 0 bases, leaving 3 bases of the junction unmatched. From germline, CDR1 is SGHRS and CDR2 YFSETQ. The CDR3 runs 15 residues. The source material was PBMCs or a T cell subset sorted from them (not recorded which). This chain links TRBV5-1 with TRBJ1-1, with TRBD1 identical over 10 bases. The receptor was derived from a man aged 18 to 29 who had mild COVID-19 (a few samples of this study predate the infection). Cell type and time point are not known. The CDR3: CASSLDRDRGTEAFF. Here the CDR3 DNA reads TGCGCCAGCAGCTTGGACCGGGACAGGGGCACTGAAGCTTTCTTT.